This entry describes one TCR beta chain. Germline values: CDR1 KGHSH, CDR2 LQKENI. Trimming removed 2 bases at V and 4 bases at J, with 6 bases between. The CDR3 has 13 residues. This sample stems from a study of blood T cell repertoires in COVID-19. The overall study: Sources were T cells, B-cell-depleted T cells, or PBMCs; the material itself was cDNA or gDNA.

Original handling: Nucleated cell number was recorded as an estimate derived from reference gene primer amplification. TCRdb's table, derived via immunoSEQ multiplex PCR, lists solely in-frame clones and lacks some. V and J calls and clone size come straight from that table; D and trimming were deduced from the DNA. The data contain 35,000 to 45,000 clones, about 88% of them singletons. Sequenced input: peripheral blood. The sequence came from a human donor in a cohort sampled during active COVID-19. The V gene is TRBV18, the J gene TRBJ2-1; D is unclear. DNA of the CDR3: TGTGCCAGCTCACCAGGCGGTTACAATGAGCAGTTCTTC. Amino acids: CASSPGGYNEQFF.